This T cell receptor beta chain was identified during a study of CD8 T cells in Susac syndrome. Random hexamers primed reverse transcription of about 0.5 to 1 ug RNA. TCR beta CDR3 was amplified by immunoSEQ multiplex PCR. This amplification extended across 54 Vbeta and 13 Jbeta segments. TCRdb itself ran the immunoSEQ multiplex PCR reads through MiXCR, one entry per CDR3 protein. The sample includes some 150,000 distinct CDR3 sequences, about 94% of them seen just once. The CDR3 length is 10 residues. The ends lost 7 bases at V and 14 bases at J; junction bases unmatched: 7. Looked up from germline, CDR1 is SGDLS and CDR2 is YYNGEE.

The sample was CD8+ T cells from PBMCs. The chain is built from TRBV9 and TRBJ1-1; 8 bases fit TRBD1. The source of this sequence is a human donor with multiple sclerosis. This CDR3 is CASGGTGKFF. CDR3 DNA: TGTGCCAGCGGGGGGACAGGCAAGTTCTTT.